This is a list of T cell receptor beta chains from one sample in a study of blood T cells in healthy people across ages. MiXCR, run by TCRdb on the 5' RACE reads, gives a single entry per CDR3 protein. In the table there are around 800,000 distinct CDR3 sequences, 25% to 30% of which are singletons. These data were also reused for a study on T cells of mothers and their children.

Specimen: blood. These receptor sequences come from a boy younger than 18 in good health. Each CDR3 is given with its conserved first and last residue. The D gene is left open where the match is weak. Some rows mark clone size as missing; the rest say once, few, many or name a class of expanded clone.

d_call j_call clone_size v_call cdr3_nt cdr3_aa
TRBD1 TRBJ2-7 few TRBV9 TGTGCCAGCAGCCCCAGAAGTGGGGGCGCAGGGGGCGACGAGCAGTACTTC CASSPRSGGAGGDEQYF
. TRBJ2-2 . TRBV9 TGTGCCAGCAGCGTACCAGTGACAGTAATAAACACCGGGGAGCTGTTTTTT CASSVPVTVINTGELFF
. TRBJ2-7 . TRBV12-3/TRBV12-4 TGTGCCAGCACCTCAGGGGGAGGGCAGTACTTC CASTSGGGQYF
. TRBJ1-1 few TRBV9 TGTGCCAGCAGCGTAGGAGGGCAAATGAACACTGAAGCTTTCTTT CASSVGGQMNTEAFF
. TRBJ2-4 . TRBV30 TGTGCCTGGAGTAATGGATTAGCCAAAAACATTCAGTACTTC CAWSNGLAKNIQYF
TRBD1 TRBJ2-4 . TRBV11-2 TGTGCCAGCAGCTCCCGACAGGGGGCAAACATTCAGTACTTC CASSSRQGANIQYF
. TRBJ2-2 . TRBV9 TGTGCCAGCAGCCCCCAGGGGTCTAACACCGGGGAGCTGTTTTTT CASSPQGSNTGELFF
. TRBJ1-5 . TRBV5-1 TGCGCCAGCAGCTTGCAACCGGGAGGCAATCAGCCCCAGCATTTT CASSLQPGGNQPQHF
. TRBJ2-5 . TRBV4-1 TGCGCCAGCAGCCAAGATGGGGGAGAATGGGAGACCCAGTACTTC CASSQDGGEWETQYF
. TRBJ2-7 few TRBV5-5 TGTGCCAGCAGCTTGGAGACAGGCGGTTACTACGAGCAGTACTTC CASSLETGGYYEQYF
TRBD1 TRBJ1-4 . TRBV6-1 TGTGCCAGCAGTGAATTTAACAGGGGTGAAAAACTGTTTTTT CASSEFNRGEKLFF
. TRBJ2-5 . TRBV14 TGTGCCAGCAGCCAAGATAAGTCGGGGGGCGAAGAGACCCAGTACTTC CASSQDKSGGEETQYF
TRBD1 TRBJ2-5 . TRBV10-3 TGTGCCATCAGTGAGTCGCCAAGGGACAGGGAAGAGACCCAGTACTTC CAISESPRDREETQYF
. TRBJ1-2 few TRBV29-1 TGCAGCACGTATGATGAGGAAGGCTACACCTTC CSTYDEEGYTF
TRBD2 TRBJ2-5 . TRBV6-1 TGTGCCAGCAGTGTCGGTGGAGCGGGGGGGGAGACCCAGTACTTC CASSVGGAGGETQYF
TRBD2 TRBJ2-5 . TRBV24-1 TGTGCCACCAGTGATTCGCACGGGAGCGGGGGCGAGACCCAGTACTTC CATSDSHGSGGETQYF
TRBD1 TRBJ2-4 . TRBV14 TGTGCCAGCAGCCAAGCAGGGGGAGACATTCAGTACTTC CASSQAGGDIQYF
TRBD1 TRBJ2-5 few TRBV7-9 TGTGCCAGCAGCCCGGACAGGTTTTCCTCCAGACAAGAGACCCAGTACTTC CASSPDRFSSRQETQYF
TRBD1 TRBJ2-5 . TRBV11-2 TGTGCCAGCAGCTCCGGACCGGGACAGGGGCACTTC CASSSGPGQGHF
TRBD2 TRBJ2-5 . TRBV7-9 TGTGCCAGCAGCTTAAGGGCTAGCGGAACGGAGACCCAGTACTTC CASSLRASGTETQYF
. TRBJ1-1 . TRBV28 TGTGCCAGCAGGACGGACGGCTGGTTCACTGAAGCTTTCTTT CASRTDGWFTEAFF
TRBD1 TRBJ1-2 . TRBV25-1 TGTGCCAGCCGTTCGGATCCAGGGGGACTCAGAGCTAACTATGGCTACACCTTC CASRSDPGGLRANYGYTF
. TRBJ1-4 . TRBV12-5 TGTGCTAGTGGTTTGTTTATATCGGGCCTTGAAAAACTGTTTTTT CASGLFISGLEKLFF
. TRBJ2-5 . TRBV2 TGTGCCAGCCGAGGACAGCTCCAAGAGACCCAGTACTTC CASRGQLQETQYF
. TRBJ2-7 . TRBV13 TGTGCCAGCAGCTTAGGCTACAGCTCATACGAGCAGTACTTC CASSLGYSSYEQYF
. TRBJ2-5 few TRBV6-1 TGTGCCAGCGGGACGTGGGGGGAAGAGACCCAGTACTTC CASGTWGEETQYF
. TRBJ2-7 . TRBV14 TGTGCCAGCAGCAAACAGGGCACCTCCTACGAGCAGTACTTC CASSKQGTSYEQYF
TRBD2 TRBJ2-1 few TRBV7-3 TGTGCCAGCAGCTTAACTGGGGCGGGGGGGCACGATGAGCAGTTCTTC CASSLTGAGGHDEQFF
. TRBJ1-2 . TRBV20-1 TGCAGTGCCACCACCGGGGCAGGGGATGGCTACACCTTC CSATTGAGDGYTF
TRBD1 TRBJ2-1 . TRBV29-1 TGCAGCGTCACCGGGACAGGATTTACATACAATGAGCAGTTCTTC CSVTGTGFTYNEQFF
. TRBJ2-3 few TRBV5-1 TGCGCCAGCTCTCGCCGAGGAGCCCCCCCAGATACGCAGTATTTT CASSRRGAPPDTQYF
. TRBJ2-5 few TRBV29-1 TGCAGCGTTGAAGGGGACACCGGAGAGACCCAGTACTTC CSVEGDTGETQYF
. TRBJ1-2 . TRBV28 TGTGCCAGCAGCTATAGCGGGGGGTTCTATGGCTACACCTTC CASSYSGGFYGYTF
. TRBJ1-5 . TRBV7-9 TGTGCCAGCAGCTTAGCGCGGGGGCCCCAGCATTTT CASSLARGPQHF
TRBD1 TRBJ1-2 . TRBV10-2 TGCGCCAACTGGGGACAGGGGGCATATCATGGCTACACCTTC CANWGQGAYHGYTF
. TRBJ2-2 few TRBV3-1 TGTGCCAGCAGCCAGCGGACTAGAGGGGGCACCGGGGAGCTGTTTTTT CASSQRTRGGTGELFF
. TRBJ2-7 . TRBV2 TGTGCCAGCACCTGGGAGTGGGACCAGTACTTC CASTWEWDQYF
TRBD1 TRBJ2-2 . TRBV9 TGTGCCAGCACTAGGACAGGGAGGAGCACCGGGGAGCTGTTTTTT CASTRTGRSTGELFF
. TRBJ2-1 few TRBV3-1 TGTGCCAGCAGCCAGAGGACCCTATATGAGCAGTTCTTC CASSQRTLYEQFF
TRBD1 TRBJ2-1 many TRBV5-1 TGCGCCAGCAGCTTGGAGGGGGCATCCTACAATGAGCAGTTCTTC CASSLEGASYNEQFF
. TRBJ2-2 . TRBV27 TGTGCCAGCAGTTTTCCCCAGAACACCGGGGAGCTGTTTTTT CASSFPQNTGELFF
. TRBJ1-4 . TRBV27 TGTGCCAGCAGTTCTCAGGCGGGCTTAAAACTGTTTTTT CASSSQAGLKLFF
. TRBJ2-5 . TRBV9 TGTGCCAGCAGCGCCTGGGACAACCAAGAGACCCAGTACTTC CASSAWDNQETQYF